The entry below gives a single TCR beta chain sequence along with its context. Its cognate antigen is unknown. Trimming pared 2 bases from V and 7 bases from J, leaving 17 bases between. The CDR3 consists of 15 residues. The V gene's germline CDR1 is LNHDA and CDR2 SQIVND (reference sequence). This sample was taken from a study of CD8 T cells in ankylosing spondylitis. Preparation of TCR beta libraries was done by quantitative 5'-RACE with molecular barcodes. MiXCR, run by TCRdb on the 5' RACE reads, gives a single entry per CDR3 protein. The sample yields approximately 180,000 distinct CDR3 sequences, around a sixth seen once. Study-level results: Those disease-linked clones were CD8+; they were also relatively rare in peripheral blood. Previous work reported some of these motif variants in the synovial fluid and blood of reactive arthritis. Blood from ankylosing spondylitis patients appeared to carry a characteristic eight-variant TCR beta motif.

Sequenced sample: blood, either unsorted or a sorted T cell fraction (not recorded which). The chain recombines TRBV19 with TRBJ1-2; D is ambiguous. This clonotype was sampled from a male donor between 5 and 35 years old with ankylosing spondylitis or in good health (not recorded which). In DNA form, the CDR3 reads TGTGCCAGTAGTATAACGGTCACGGTCGGGCGTGGCTACACCTTC. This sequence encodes CASSITVTVGRGYTF.